What follows are 31 T cell receptor beta chains derived from one specimen sequenced in a study of regulatory T cells in long-lasting Graves disease. CDR3-region Arm-PCR and iRepertoire HTBI primers produced the TCR beta libraries. In TCRdb, the multiplex PCR reads were re-called with MiXCR into one record per CDR3 protein. The sample contains hundreds of thousands of distinct CDR3 sequences, around 15% of which appear only once. Noted time point: newly diagnosed GD, antithyroid drugs for less than 3 months. Researchers made the TCR library from RNA that was extracted from PBMCs. These data were also filed under a second study, of T cells in Graves' hyperthyroidism and ophthalmopathy.

Sequenced material: peripheral blood mononuclear cells (PBMCs), taken at new diagnosis, from a patient treated with antithyroid drugs. The origin of the receptors is a woman under 40 with Graves disease.

This clonotype was seen at least ten times. The chain employs TRBV28 and TRBJ2-5; D not certain. V was trimmed by 5 bases and J by 2 bases, leaving 15 bases between them. The CDR3 totals 15 residues. Germline CDR1 reads MDHEN; CDR2 reads SYDVKM. In DNA form, the CDR3 reads TGTGCCAGCAGTCCCGGTACGCCAGTGCAAGAGACCCAGTACTTC. Translation gives CASSPGTPVQETQYF.

Many counts were recorded for this clonotype. J is TRBJ1-2 and V is TRBV20-1; a possible D gene is TRBD1 (5 bases). CDR1 is DFQATT, CDR2 SNEGSKA, per germline (reference sequence). This CDR3 has 12 residues. With 1 base removed from V and 3 bases from J, the gap between germline ends came to 6 bases. The CDR3 bases are TGCAGTGCTAGAGGGGGGGACTATGGCTACACCTTC. The encoded protein is CSARGGDYGYTF.

This clonotype was detected ten times or more. The chain recombines TRBV2 with TRBJ2-7, with TRBD2 matching over 7 bases. Germline V gives CDR1 SNHLY, CDR2 FYNNEI. Unmatched junction bases numbered 8, after V lost 11 bases and J lost 4 bases. The CDR3 is 12 residues long. The CDR3 sequence is CAGRGDQYEQYF. In DNA, the CDR3 is TGTGCCGGTCGGGGGGACCAATACGAGCAGTACTTC.

On this clonotype: It is likely a read error: a sequence one base away is far more abundant. For the CDR3, the DNA is TGTGCCAGCAGCTTAGACCCCGGACGGCTACACGAGCAGTACTTC. Translated: CASSLDPGRLHEQYF. V is TRBV7-2 and J is TRBJ2-7; D not resolved. The germline V and J ends were trimmed by 1 base and 5 bases, with 15 bases remaining between them. Looked up from germline, CDR1 is SGHTA and CDR2 is FQGNSA. The CDR3 has 15 amino acids.

This clonotype was seen many times. This chain connects TRBV20-1 to TRBJ1-1; no reliable D call. The CDR3 covers 14 residues. CDR1 and CDR2 (germline): DFQATT, SNEGSKA (reference sequence). Trimming shortened V by 1 base and J by 3 bases, and 12 bases separated the two germline ends. The CDR3 nucleotides are TGCAGTGCTAGAGGAGAGGGCGGACACACTGAAGCTTTCTTT. Encoded protein: CSARGEGGHTEAFF.

In its sample, this clonotype was seen many times. The J gene is TRBJ1-5, the V gene TRBV18; TRBD1 aligns across 8 bases. From germline, CDR1 is KGHSH and CDR2 LQKENI. The CDR3 runs to 17 residues. With V trimmed by 0 bases and J by 5 bases, 9 bases remained unmatched. DNA of the CDR3: TGTGCCAGCTCACCACCGTTTAAGGACAGGGAGGATCAGCCCCAGCATTTT. It encodes CASSPPFKDREDQPQHF.

The rearrangement joins TRBV12-3 or TRBV12-4 to TRBJ2-6; D is undetermined. Trimming pared 4 bases from V and 0 bases from J, leaving 31 bases between. This CDR3 is 23 amino acids long. The CDR3 here is CASSYSWQADTPRHISGANVLTF. The CDR3 DNA sequence: TGTGCCAGCAGTTACTCGTGGCAGGCGGATACTCCACGACATATCTCTGGGGCCAACGTCCTGACTTTC.

This clonotype occurred many times. The chain joins TRBV7-2 to TRBJ2-3; no firm D call. Germline CDR1 is SGHTA and CDR2 is FQGNSA. The V end lost 8 bases, the J end lost 0 bases, and 6 bases lay between the germline ends. The CDR3 has 12 residues. The CDR3 DNA follows: TGTGCCAGCCGTCGCAGCACAGATACGCAGTATTTT. Protein: CASRRSTDTQYF. The whole variable domain, remainder taken from reference TRBV7-2 and TRBJ2-3, is GAGVSQSPSNKVTEKGKDVELRCDPISGHTALYWYRQSLGQGLEFLIYFQGNSAPDKSGLPSDRFSAERTGGSVSTLTIQRTQQEDSAVYLCASRRSTDTQYFGPGTRLTVL.

This clonotype appeared a few times. V and J are TRBV5-1 and TRBJ2-2; perhaps TRBD1 as D (5 bases). V lost 0 bases to trimming and J lost 7 bases, with 13 bases between them. Per germline, CDR1 SGHRS and CDR2 YFSETQ. The CDR3 sequence is 15 residues long. The CDR3 sequence is CASSLEGVSGGELFF. The CDR3 DNA follows: TGCGCCAGCAGCTTGGAAGGGGTGTCGGGCGGGGAGCTGTTTTTT.

This clonotype occurred many times. The rearrangement links TRBV7-9 to TRBJ2-1, with no clear D. Trimming took 8 bases from V and 7 from J, leaving 9 bases between them. This CDR3 spans 11 amino acids. Looked up from germline, CDR1 is SEHNR and CDR2 is FQNEAQ (reference sequence). The CDR3 loop reads CASGWGNEQFF. The CDR3 nucleotides read TGTGCCAGCGGGTGGGGTAATGAGCAGTTCTTC.

As regards this clonotype: A much larger clone lies a single base off, so this may be a read error. The V gene is TRBV11-2, the J gene TRBJ2-1, with D possibly matching TRBD1 (6 bases). The CDR3 is 14 amino acids. V was cut by 0 bases and J by 10 bases, with 13 bases left in between. Germline CDR1 and CDR2: SGHAT and FQNNGV. CDR3 loop: CASSLDPQGFEQFF. The CDR3 bases are TGTGCCAGCAGCTTAGACCCCCAGGGGTTCGAGCAGTTCTTC.

Ten or more counts support this clonotype. This sequence joins TRBV5-1 and TRBJ2-3, with 7 bases identical to TRBD2. V lost 2 bases and J lost 0; bases outside the gene matches: 6. The CDR3 totals 16 residues. Germline V gives CDR1 SGHRS, CDR2 YFSETQ. CDR3 loop: CASSLTAGKSTDTQYF. For the CDR3, the DNA is TGCGCCAGCAGCTTAACAGCGGGGAAGAGCACAGATACGCAGTATTTT. The complete variable domain, with remaining parts taken from reference TRBV5-1 and TRBJ2-3, reads KAGVTQTPRYLIKTRGQQVTLSCSPISGHRSVSWYQQTPGQGLQFLFEYFSETQRNKGNFPGRFSGRQFSNSRSEMNVSTLELGDSALYLCASSLTAGKSTDTQYFGPGTRLTVL.

This clonotype was recorded many times. The CDR3 here is CAMGPNNEQFF. The CDR3 bases are TGTGCCATGGGCCCAAACAATGAGCAGTTCTTC. This chain connects TRBV10-3 to TRBJ2-1; D uncertain. This CDR3 is built from 11 residues. Germline V gene data show CDR1 as ENHRY and CDR2 as SYGVKD. The ends were cut back, 9 bases at V and 5 bases at J, with 8 bases in the middle.

This rearrangement joins TRBV24-1 to TRBJ2-3, with no clear D. With 5 bases removed from V and 5 bases from J, the gap between germline ends came to 16 bases. The CDR3 contains 15 residues. Germline CDR1 is KGHDR and CDR2 is SFDVKD. The CDR3 DNA reads as TGTGCCACCAGTGTCGGTCAGCTCTCGGGAGATACGCAGTATTTT. Its translation is CATSVGQLSGDTQYF.

DNA for the CDR3: TGTGCCAGCAACCCCGGACAGGCCCAAGAGACCCAGTACTTC. This translates into CASNPGQAQETQYF. This chain joins TRBV5-4 and TRBJ2-5, with TRBD1 matching over 7 bases. CDR1 SGHNT and CDR2 YYREEE come from the germline V gene (reference sequence). Trimming cost V 6 bases and J 1 base; bases outside gene matches: 6. This CDR3 has 14 amino acids.

This sequence joins TRBV15 and TRBJ2-7, with D perhaps matching TRBD2 (6 bases). CDR1 is LNHNV, CDR2 YYDKDF, per germline (reference sequence). The CDR3 length is 14 residues. Trimming shortened V by 5 bases and J by 4 bases, and 15 bases separated the two germline ends. CDR3: CATSSGRLGYEQYF. The CDR3 bases are TGTGCCACCAGCTCAGGGAGACTAGGTTACGAGCAGTACTTC.

The J gene is TRBJ1-2, the V gene TRBV11-2, with 11 bases identical to TRBD1. This CDR3 has 14 amino acids. Germline V CDR1 and CDR2: SGHAT, FQNNGV. Trimming took 4 bases from V and 8 from J; bases not matched to a gene: 6. CDR3 sequence reads: CASSSGTGGYGYTF. CDR3 DNA: TGTGCCAGCAGCTCCGGGACAGGGGGTTACGGCTACACCTTC.

This clonotype was detected many times. The gene calls are TRBV29-1 and TRBJ2-7; D may be TRBD1 (6 bases). The CDR3 consists of 12 residues. V was clipped by 3 bases and J by 4 bases, with 10 bases between them. Germline V gene lookup returns CDR1 SQVTM and CDR2 ANQGSEA. The chain's CDR3 is CSVDRGSYEQYF. Written as DNA, the CDR3 is TGCAGCGTTGACAGGGGATCTTACGAGCAGTACTTC.

This clonotype has ten or more counts. The gene calls are TRBV30 and TRBJ2-4; D gene ambiguous. This CDR3 is built from 14 residues. Per germline, CDR1 GTSNPN and CDR2 SVGIG (reference sequence). V shed 2 bases and J shed 4 bases, with 12 bases lying between them. The CDR3 DNA reads TGTGCCTGGAGTATCCCGGGCCTGAAAAACATTCAGTACTTC. Translated: CAWSIPGLKNIQYF.

This clonotype has a count of ten or more. J is TRBJ2-7 and V is TRBV6-1, with D hard to call. Germline CDR1 is MNHNS and CDR2 is SASEGT. Trimming removed 8 bases at V and 2 bases at J, with 19 bases between. This CDR3 comprises 15 residues. The CDR3 coding sequence is TGTGCCAGCTCCCGGGCCCGAGACACAACCTACGAGCAGTACTTC. Amino acid sequence: CASSRARDTTYEQYF.

This clonotype was seen many times. This chain links TRBV7-6 with TRBJ2-5; the D gene is possibly TRBD2 (6 bases). The V end was cut by 5 bases, the J end by 1 base, with 14 bases between. CDR1 SGHVS and CDR2 FNYEAQ come from the germline V gene. CDR3 size: 15 residues. CDR3 DNA: TGTGCCAGCAGCCCCCGTGGGGGGAGCCAAGAGACCCAGTACTTC. This encodes CASSPRGGSQETQYF. The variable domain in full, with the rest retrieved from reference TRBV7-6 and TRBJ2-5, is GAGVSQSPRYKVTKRGQDVALRCDPISGHVSLYWYRQALGQGPEFLTYFNYEAQQDKSGLPNDRFSAERPEGSISTLTIQRTEQRDSAMYRCASSPRGGSQETQYFGPGTRLLVL.

This clonotype appeared many times. V gene TRBV7-2 combines with J gene TRBJ2-3; D is possibly TRBD2 (7 bases). The CDR3 has 16 residues. Between the trimmed V and J ends, which lost 8 bases and 5 bases, there was a span of 23 bases. The germline gives CDR1 SGHTA, CDR2 FQGNSA. Here the CDR3 reads CASARGRGTGRDTQYF. DNA of the CDR3: TGTGCCAGCGCTAGGGGGAGGGGCACTGGCAGAGATACGCAGTATTTT. The full variable domain, its missing parts supplied by reference TRBV7-2 and TRBJ2-3, is GAGVSQSPSNKVTEKGKDVELRCDPISGHTALYWYRQSLGQGLEFLIYFQGNSAPDKSGLPSDRFSAERTGGSVSTLTIQRTQQEDSAVYLCASARGRGTGRDTQYFGPGTRLTVL.

This clonotype was counted many times. A junction end diverges from the germline sequence, so it may reflect a read error. The CDR3 DNA reads as TGTGCTAGCAGCTTAACCGAGAGCTCCTACAATGAGCAGTTCTTC. Amino acid sequence: CASSLTESSYNEQFF. The chain carries TRBV7-7 and TRBJ2-1; D gene uncertain. Germline CDR1 and CDR2: SSHAT and FNYEAQ (reference sequence). CDR3 length: 15 residues.

At least ten counts were recorded for this clonotype. V usage is TRBV12-3 or TRBV12-4 and J usage is TRBJ2-1; 12 nucleotides agree with TRBD2. Trimming removed 1 base from V and 9 bases from J; junction bases left unmatched: 13. CDR3 length: 18 amino acids. CDR3 sequence (DNA): TGTGCCAGCAGTTTAGACCGCCTTCTAGCGGGAGGGCCTGGTGAGCAGTTCTTC. This sequence encodes CASSLDRLLAGGPGEQFF.

At least ten counts were recorded for this clonotype. One end of the junction varies from germline; a read error may be responsible. The rearrangement joins TRBV7-7 to TRBJ2-1; 9 positions match TRBD2. This CDR3 has 15 residues. The germline V gene encodes CDR1 SSHAT and CDR2 FNYEAQ (reference sequence). The CDR3 reads CASSLEIAGVREQFF. DNA of the CDR3: TGTGCTAGCAGCTTAGAGATAGCGGGAGTGCGTGAGCAGTTCTTC.

This clonotype was observed many times. J is TRBJ2-5 and V is TRBV19; 8 positions match TRBD2. The CDR3 length is 17 residues. From germline, CDR1 is LNHDA and CDR2 SQIVND (reference sequence). V shed 3 bases, J shed 2 bases, and the junction held 11 bases outside the gene matches. The CDR3 nucleotides read TGTGCCAGTAGTATCGTCGGGGAGACTAGCGATCAAGAGACCCAGTACTTC. The encoded protein is CASSIVGETSDQETQYF.

The table lists this clonotype with many counts. This chain links TRBV7-2 with TRBJ2-7, with D perhaps TRBD2 (7 bases). V was pared by 4 bases and J by 0 bases, with 10 bases between. The germline gives CDR1 SGHTA, CDR2 FQGNSA. The CDR3 spans 14 residues. The CDR3 sequence is CASSWGGASYEQYF. DNA of the CDR3: TGTGCCAGCAGCTGGGGGGGGGCCTCCTACGAGCAGTACTTC.

This clonotype showed up many times. The rearrangement joins TRBV18 to TRBJ2-1; TRBD2 matches at 8 bases. Germline V gene data show CDR1 as KGHSH and CDR2 as LQKENI. CDR3 length: 16 residues. With V trimmed by 1 base and J by 8 bases, 10 bases remained unmatched. CDR3 sequence (DNA): TGTGCCAGCTCACCACGGCCCAGCGGGAGACTCGATGAGCAGTTCTTC. This encodes CASSPRPSGRLDEQFF. The whole variable domain, remainder taken from reference TRBV18 and TRBJ2-1, is NAGVMQNPRHLVRRRGQEARLRCSPMKGHSHVYWYRQLPEEGLKFMVYLQKENIIDESGMPKERFSAEFPKEGPSILRIQQVVRGDSAAYFCASSPRPSGRLDEQFFGPGTRLTVL.

Many counts were recorded for this clonotype. V is TRBV7-3 and J is TRBJ2-5, with 11 bases matching TRBD2. Germline V gene sequence: CDR1 SGHTA, CDR2 FQGTGA. CDR3 length: 16 residues. Losses at the gene ends were 5 bases for V and 5 bases for J; bases not matched to a gene: 10. The CDR3 DNA is TGTGCCAGCAGCCCCGGGTATACTAGCGGGAGTGAGACCCAGTACTTC. It is translated as CASSPGYTSGSETQYF.

This clonotype occurred many times. V gene TRBV28 combines with J gene TRBJ1-2; D uncertain. This CDR3 has 15 residues. Germline V gives CDR1 MDHEN, CDR2 SYDVKM. With 6 bases removed from V and 4 bases from J, the gap between germline ends came to 18 bases. CDR3 sequence: CASSRRWKSSYGYTF. CDR3 sequence (DNA): TGTGCCAGCAGCCGCCGCTGGAAAAGCTCCTATGGCTACACCTTC.

This clonotype has a count of ten or more. The chain carries TRBV10-3 and TRBJ2-1, with 11 bases fitting TRBD2. The V segment lost 5 bases and the J segment 3 bases; nucleotides outside the gene matches: 6. From germline, CDR1 is ENHRY and CDR2 SYGVKD. This CDR3 comprises 16 residues. CDR3 DNA sequence: TGTGCCATCAGTCCCGGGACTAGCGGCTTCTACAATGAGCAGTTCTTC. Amino acid sequence: CAISPGTSGFYNEQFF.